Below, one T cell receptor (beta chain) is given with its context. Generated by immunoSEQ multiplex PCR, the TCRdb table keeps only in-frame clones and is missing some. The sample has 25,000 to 35,000 clones, approximately 90% seen once; the top ten hold 6.5% to 7%. Trimming left V 8 bases short and J 0 bases short, with 15 bases between. This CDR3 region has 15 residues. The V gene's germline CDR1 is SNHLY and CDR2 FYNNEI. The data belong to a study of T cell changes during pregnancy in multiple sclerosis. Sequenced here: CD8+ T cells from peripheral blood mononuclear cells, sampled in the second trimester of pregnancy. The rearrangement uses TRBV2 and TRBJ2-3; D gene unclear. This TCR derives from a female donor with multiple sclerosis, enrolled in a pregnancy study. DNA of the CDR3: TGTGCCAGCGCCGCTAGAATTATTAGCACAGATACGCAGTATTTT. It specifies CASAARIISTDTQYF.